The T cell receptor beta chain described here comes from a study of blood T cell repertoires in COVID-19. Whole-study context: Samples came from the United States, Italy and Spain, spanning acute and convalescent COVID-19. The analysed material was cDNA or gDNA that came from T cells, B-cell-depleted T cells, or PBMCs.

In the original workflow: It was from reference gene primer amplification that nucleated cell counts were estimated. Clones were sequenced by immunoSEQ multiplex PCR, and TCRdb holds only the in-frame ones, with some missing. V and J calls and clone size are copied from that table; D and trimming were computed from the DNA. Among hundreds of thousands of clones listed, around four fifths were seen once. What was sequenced was peripheral blood. This sequence was found in an elderly woman with active or convalescent COVID-19.

The DNA of the CDR3 is TGTGCCAGCAGCTTAGCTAGGGGGTCGTCCTACACAGATACGCAGTATTTT. It yields the protein CASSLARGSSYTDTQYF. J is TRBJ2-3 and V is TRBV7-3; D is perhaps TRBD1 (6 bases). This CDR3 contains 17 residues. Germline V gene sequence: CDR1 SGHTA, CDR2 FQGTGA. Deletions cut 2 bases from V and 2 bases from J, with 17 bases between.